Detailed here is one T cell receptor beta chain. The table lists this clone with a count of one. Its antigen target is currently unknown. It has no much larger one-base neighbor in the sample; base qualities were not kept. This entry comes from a study of blood T cell repertoires in COVID-19 (dated by TCRdb to the early 2020s). About the study as a whole: Samples covering the acute and convalescent phases of COVID-19 were provided by collaborators in the United States, Italy and Spain. A de-identified subject ID, COVID-19 status, age in years and sex were almost always included in the sample metadata. A freely available public database, intended as a resource for researchers studying the immune response to SARS-CoV-2, is where the repertoires were released. The dataset comprised deeply sampled blood TCRbeta repertoires from subjects exposed to, actively infected with, or recovered from COVID-19. The samples were drawn from the first 160 participants of the ongoing ImmuneRACE study and from under 1,500 subjects provided by 6 global collaborators. Where HLA class I and class II types were available, the types were taken from metadata supplied by the sample provider, not from assay-based typing. The material from the prospective study consisted of cDNA or gDNA derived from T cells, B-cell-depleted T cells, or PBMCs.

TCRbeta CDR3 regions were amplified from genomic DNA using the immunoSEQ Assay, a bias-controlled multiplex PCR. The original methods were these. Within the assay, amplification of reference gene primers was used to estimate how many nucleated cells each sample contained. To quantify the absolute abundance of each unique TCRbeta CDR3 rearrangement, sequence reads were collapsed and filtered. For each sample, productive Simpson clonality was calculated by taking the square root of Simpson's diversity index across productive rearrangements. The table comes from immuneACCESS by way of TCRdb, which keeps in-frame sequences with V and J called. Part of the clones is missing from these tables; in studies checked, under half for an unresolved V gene and the rest for unknown reasons. The V and J calls and clone size were taken over from that table, and D and trimming were inferred from the DNA. This sample lists over 250,000 clones; approximately 90% were detected once. 3.5% to 4.5% of the sample is held by the ten biggest clonotypes.

Samples from volunteer blood donors who had recovered from COVID-19 were contributed by a second Seattle source. The collaborating institutions used their own protocols to collect whole blood in K2EDTA tubes. For TCRbeta analysis, collaborators shipped samples as frozen whole blood, isolated PBMCs, or DNA extracted from either of those sample types. Overall study outcomes, separate from this receptor: The quantity of clinical and demographic metadata differed by source and by participant and was supplied without curation.

V gives up 0 bases and J gives up 2 bases, and the segment between their germline ends measures 7 bases. CDR1 and CDR2 (SGHNT, YYREEE) derive from the germline V gene (reference sequence). The CDR3 starts with the cysteine, ends with the phenylalanine, and has 14 residues. Solely the CDR3 DNA is kept, with 42 bases framed from the first base. The sample was peripheral blood. This clonotype was obtained from a man in his sixties who had recovered from COVID-19. The chain employs TRBV5-4 and TRBJ2-3; matching of 6 bases hints at TRBD1 as the D gene. The DNA sequence follows: TGTGCCAGCAGCTTGGACAGGGTCACAGATACGCAGTATTTT. This translates into CASSLDRVTDTQYF.